Listed here are 24 T cell receptor beta chains from one sample, sequenced in a study of blood T cell repertoires in COVID-19. Profiling relied on immunoSEQ multiplex PCR, and the TCRdb table lists in-frame clones only, not all of them. The data show 75,000 to 90,000 clones, about 87% seen once. What was sequenced was peripheral blood. The receptors originated from a man of 80 years or more with acute or convalescent COVID-19.

The DNA for the CDR3 is TGTGCCAGCAGTGACGTCAATGCGGGAGGGCCGGACGCAGATACGCAGTATTTT. Its translation: CASSDVNAGGPDADTQYF. This rearrangement joins TRBV25-1 to TRBJ2-3; 9 nucleotides line up with TRBD2. The CDR3 has 18 amino acids. The J segment lost 4 bases and the V segment lost 3 bases, leaving 14 bases of the junction unmatched. CDR1 and CDR2 from the germline V gene are MGHDK and SYGVNS.

The rearrangement uses TRBV3-1 (or the pseudogene TRBV3-2) and TRBJ1-1; a weak D match, TRBD1 (5 bases). V lost 0 bases and J 0 bases, leaving 5 bases between the germline ends. The CDR3 has 14 residues. CDR1 is LGHDT and CDR2 is YNNKEL in the germline V gene (reference sequence). The CDR3 is CASSQEQVNTEAFF. In DNA form, the CDR3 reads TGTGCCAGCAGCCAAGAACAGGTGAACACTGAAGCTTTCTTT.

V is TRBV19 and J is TRBJ2-7; TRBD2 matches 10 bases. With V trimmed by 1 base and J by 0 bases, 9 bases remained unmatched. This CDR3 region has 18 residues. Germline V gives CDR1 LNHDA, CDR2 SQIVND (reference sequence). CDR3 DNA: TGTGCCAGTAGTATAGTGGGGAGCGGGGGGGCGTTCTCCTACGAGCAGTACTTC. The encoded protein is CASSIVGSGGAFSYEQYF.

This chain joins TRBV12-3 or TRBV12-4 and TRBJ2-2; no clear D gene. The CDR3 extends over 13 amino acids. The CDR3 spells CAQRRLSTGELFF. CDR3 bases: TGTGCACAAAGGAGACTTTCCACCGGGGAGCTGTTTTTT.

The chain carries TRBV7-2 and TRBJ2-2; tentatively, D is TRBD2 (6 bases). The CDR3 is made up of 16 amino acids. Germline V CDR1 and CDR2: SGHTA, FQGNSA. V lost 1 base and J lost 1, with 10 bases in between. In DNA, the CDR3 is TGTGCCAGCAGCTTAGGCGGGCGGGGGAACACCGGGGAGCTGTTTTTT. Encoded protein: CASSLGGRGNTGELFF.

The V and J genes are TRBV4-3 and TRBJ1-6; D might be TRBD1 (6 bases). Trimming cost V 3 bases and J 2 bases, with 11 bases left between them. This CDR3 comprises 16 residues. Germline CDR1 is LGHNA and CDR2 is YSLEER. CDR3 loop: CASSQSGVTYNSPLHF. The DNA for the CDR3 is TGCGCCAGCAGCCAGTCAGGGGTGACCTATAATTCACCCCTCCACTTT.

DNA for the CDR3: TGTGCCAGCAGCCGGAGCGGCACTGAAGCTTTCTTT. Its translation: CASSRSGTEAFF. The genes are TRBV3-1 (or the pseudogene TRBV3-2) and TRBJ1-1; D not certain. Looked up from germline, CDR1 is LGHDT and CDR2 is YNNKEL (reference sequence). The CDR3 loop spans 12 amino acids. V lost 4 bases and J lost 4, with 7 bases in between.

V is TRBV14 and J is TRBJ1-1, with a tentative D call TRBD1 (5 bases). The CDR3 runs 13 residues. Per the germline V gene, CDR1 is SGHDN and CDR2 is FVKESK. The germline V and J ends were trimmed by 0 bases and 9 bases, with 11 bases remaining between them. The CDR3 coding sequence is TGTGCCAGCAGCCAAGATCCAGGGCCTAAAGCTTTCTTT. Its translation is CASSQDPGPKAFF. The complete variable domain, with remaining parts taken from reference TRBV14 and TRBJ1-1, reads EAGVTQFPSHSVIEKGQTVTLRCDPISGHDNLYWYRRVMGKEIKFLLHFVKESKQDESGMPNNRFLAERTGGTYSTLKVQPAELEDSGVYFCASSQDPGPKAFFGQGTRLTVV.

The chain carries TRBV7-2 and TRBJ1-4, with 7 bases matching TRBD1. Germline lookup yields CDR1 SGHTA and CDR2 FQGNSA. The length of the CDR3 is 14 residues. V was pared by 2 bases and J by 8 bases, with 5 bases of the junction left unmatched. CDR3: CASSLRQGREKLFF. CDR3 DNA: TGTGCCAGCAGCTTAAGACAGGGACGGGAAAAACTGTTTTTT.

The chain uses TRBV7-2 and TRBJ2-1; 9 positions match TRBD2. The CDR3 sequence is 16 residues long. V shed 5 bases, J shed 5 bases, and the junction held 10 bases outside the gene matches. Per germline, CDR1 SGHTA and CDR2 FQGNSA. The CDR3 coding sequence is TGTGCCAGCAGCCGGGGAGGACTAGCGAACCACAATGAGCAGTTCTTC. This encodes CASSRGGLANHNEQFF.

The chain couples TRBV28 to TRBJ1-5; 11 bases are a match to TRBD1. J was trimmed by 16 bases and V by 6 bases; bases with no gene match: 8. The CDR3 runs to 12 residues. Germline lookup yields CDR1 MDHEN and CDR2 SYDVKM. CDR3 residues: CASSEGDRGLHF. In nucleotides, the CDR3 is TGTGCCAGCAGCGAAGGGGACAGGGGGTTACATTTT.

V usage is TRBV6-2 or TRBV6-3 and J usage is TRBJ2-4; 12 positions agree with TRBD2. The germline V gene has CDR1 MNHEY and CDR2 SVGEGT. The CDR3 length is 19 residues. The J segment lost 3 bases and the V segment lost 5 bases, leaving 14 bases of the junction unmatched. The CDR3 protein is CASSLSSGRAGYGKNIQYF. The CDR3 bases are TGTGCCAGCAGTCTTTCTAGCGGGAGGGCTGGGTATGGCAAAAACATTCAGTACTTC.

The chain uses TRBV9 and TRBJ1-6; no reliable D call. Trimming removed 0 bases at V and 8 bases at J, with 6 bases between. CDR3 size: 13 residues. CDR1 SGDLS and CDR2 YYNGEE come from the germline V gene. CDR3 residues: CASSVVRDSPLHF. The CDR3 nucleotides read TGTGCCAGCAGCGTAGTGAGGGATTCACCCCTCCACTTT.

The rearrangement uses TRBV29-1 and TRBJ1-1; D may be TRBD1 (5 bases). CDR1 is SQVTM and CDR2 is ANQGSEA in the germline V gene. This CDR3 has 14 residues. V lost 3 bases to trimming and J lost 11 bases, with 22 bases between them. CDR3 nucleotides: TGCAGCGTTGAGGGAGGGCGGCCAGGGCTTGGGGCTTTCTTT. This translates into CSVEGGRPGLGAFF.

The V gene is TRBV29-1, the J gene TRBJ2-2; D call uncertain. The CDR3 is 13 residues long. The V end was cut by 4 bases, the J end by 3 bases, with 9 bases between. The V gene's germline CDR1 is SQVTM and CDR2 ANQGSEA. The CDR3 DNA reads TGCAGCGTTGTTGGCAGTTACACCGGGGAGCTGTTTTTT. This translates into CSVVGSYTGELFF.

The CDR3 here is CASSQDGGAYNEQFF. CDR3 in DNA: TGTGCCAGCAGCCAGGACGGGGGGGCCTACAATGAGCAGTTCTTC. The chain joins TRBV3-1 (or the pseudogene TRBV3-2) to TRBJ2-1; TRBD2 aligns across 8 bases. The V gene's germline CDR1 is LGHDT and CDR2 YNNKEL (reference sequence). Losses at the gene ends were 3 bases for V and 2 bases for J; bases not matched to a gene: 3. CDR3 length: 15 residues.

This clone is medium-sized. The rearrangement links TRBV6-5 to TRBJ2-7; TRBD2 aligns across 10 bases. The CDR3 sequence is 15 residues long. Unmatched junction bases numbered 12, after V lost 6 bases and J lost 7 bases. CDR1 is MNHEY and CDR2 is SVGAGI in the germline V gene. In DNA, the CDR3 is TGTGCCAGCAGGGCAACTAGCGGGGTACGTGGGGAGCAGTACTTC. Its translation is CASRATSGVRGEQYF.

V and J are TRBV28 and TRBJ2-7; 7 bases map to TRBD2. The CDR3 consists of 13 residues. The germline CDR1 and CDR2 sequences are MDHEN and SYDVKM. The ends lost 7 bases at V and 1 base at J; junction bases unmatched: 4. CDR3 DNA: TGTGCCAGCATGAGCGGGGCATCCTACGAGCAGTACTTC. This gives the protein CASMSGASYEQYF.

V and J are TRBV19 and TRBJ2-1; tentatively, D is TRBD2 (6 bases). The CDR3 is 15 amino acids. The V end was cut by 4 bases, the J end by 9 bases, with 19 bases between. CDR1 is LNHDA, CDR2 SQIVND, per germline (reference sequence). The CDR3 here is CASSRGLAYESEQFF. In DNA form, the CDR3 reads TGTGCCAGTAGTAGGGGACTCGCATATGAAAGTGAGCAGTTCTTC. The full variable domain, rest sourced from reference TRBV19 and TRBJ2-1, is DGGITQSPKYLFRKEGQNVTLSCEQNLNHDAMYWYRQDPGQGLRLIYYSQIVNDFQKGDIAEGYSVSREKKESFPLTVTSAQKNPTAFYLCASSRGLAYESEQFFGPGTRLTVL.

This clone was observed a single time. The V and J genes are TRBV7-9 and TRBJ1-1; 9 bases fit TRBD1. The CDR3 consists of 13 residues. Per the germline V gene, CDR1 is SEHNR and CDR2 is FQNEAQ (reference sequence). Trimming at V came to 0 bases and at J to 12 bases, leaving 5 bases not matched to a gene. The chain's CDR3 is CASSLAGTGTPFF. As DNA, the CDR3 is TGTGCCAGCAGCTTAGCGGGGACAGGGACCCCTTTCTTT.

V usage is TRBV14 and J usage is TRBJ2-1; perhaps TRBD2 as D (6 bases). The CDR3 loop spans 18 amino acids. Trimming stripped 1 base from V and 3 bases from J, with 19 bases between. Germline values: CDR1 SGHDN, CDR2 FVKESK. CDR3 nucleotide sequence: TGTGCCAGCAGCCAAGTCGGCTTGGGGCGGGGTAACTACAATGAGCAGTTCTTC. Protein product: CASSQVGLGRGNYNEQFF.

The chain has TRBV5-1 and TRBJ2-7; D possibly corresponds to TRBD2 (5 bases). The germline V gene has CDR1 SGHRS and CDR2 YFSETQ. The V and J ends lost 4 bases and 5 bases respectively, with 16 bases between them. The CDR3 is made up of 14 amino acids. The CDR3 DNA follows: TGCGCCAGCAGCCGGAGGTCGGGTTCCCACGAGCAGTACTTC. Amino acids: CASSRRSGSHEQYF. The full variable domain, its missing parts supplied by reference TRBV5-1 and TRBJ2-7, is KAGVTQTPRYLIKTRGQQVTLSCSPISGHRSVSWYQQTPGQGLQFLFEYFSETQRNKGNFPGRFSGRQFSNSRSEMNVSTLELGDSALYLCASSRRSGSHEQYFGPGTRLTVT.

This chain links TRBV14 with TRBJ2-4, with a possible D match to TRBD2 (5 bases). The germline CDR1 and CDR2 sequences are SGHDN and FVKESK. Trimming shortened V by 0 bases and J by 10 bases, and 19 bases separated the two germline ends. The CDR3 totals 16 residues. CDR3 coding DNA: TGTGCCAGCAGCCAAGATCGTGTCAGCGCGGGTAGTATTCAGTACTTC. The encoded protein is CASSQDRVSAGSIQYF.

Of note for this clone: At the DNA level, this CDR3 is encoded by other sequences in the same sample as well. This chain uses TRBV28 with TRBJ2-7; 8 bases align to TRBD2. The germline V gene has CDR1 MDHEN and CDR2 SYDVKM. J lost 1 base, V lost 7 bases, and 6 bases had no gene match. The CDR3 consists of 14 residues. In nucleotides, the CDR3 is TGTGCCAGCACCTTAGCGGGAACGTCCTACGAGCAGTACTTC. Protein: CASTLAGTSYEQYF.